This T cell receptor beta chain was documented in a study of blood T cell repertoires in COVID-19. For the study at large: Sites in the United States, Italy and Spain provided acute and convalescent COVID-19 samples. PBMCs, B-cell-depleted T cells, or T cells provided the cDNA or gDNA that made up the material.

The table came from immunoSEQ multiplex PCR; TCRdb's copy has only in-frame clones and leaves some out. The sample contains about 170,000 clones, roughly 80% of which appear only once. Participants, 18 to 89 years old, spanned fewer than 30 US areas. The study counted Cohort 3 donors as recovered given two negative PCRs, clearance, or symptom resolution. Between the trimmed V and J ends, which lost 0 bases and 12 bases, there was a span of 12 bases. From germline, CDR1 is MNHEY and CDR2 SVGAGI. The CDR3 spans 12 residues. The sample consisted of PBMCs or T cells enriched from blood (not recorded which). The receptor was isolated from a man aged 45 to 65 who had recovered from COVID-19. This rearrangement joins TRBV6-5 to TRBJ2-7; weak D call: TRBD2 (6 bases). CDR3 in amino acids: CASSYSGGPLYF. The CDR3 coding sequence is TGTGCCAGCAGTTACTCGGGGGGACCACTGTACTTC.